Shown below are 12 T cell receptor beta chains from a single sample sequenced in a study of blood T cell repertoires in COVID-19. Clones were sequenced by immunoSEQ multiplex PCR, and TCRdb holds only the in-frame ones, with some missing. The table includes some 200,000 clones, 65% to 85% detected once. Sequenced material: peripheral blood. These receptor sequences come from a woman in her fifties or sixties with acute or convalescent COVID-19.

This rearrangement joins TRBV2 to TRBJ2-1, with a weak D call TRBD2 (6 bases). Trimming removed 6 bases from V and 5 bases from J, with 14 bases in between. The CDR3 is 14 amino acids. The germline V gene encodes CDR1 SNHLY and CDR2 FYNNEI. The CDR3 sequence: CASSPGRGHNEQFF. As DNA, the CDR3 is TGTGCCAGCAGCCCCGGGCGGGGTCACAATGAGCAGTTCTTC.

A few counts support this clone. The chain employs TRBV27 and TRBJ2-3, with 14 positions matching TRBD2. V shed 6 bases and J 2 bases; nucleotides not matched to a gene: 7. Germline V lookup: CDR1 MNHEY, CDR2 SMNVEV (reference sequence). The CDR3 contains 17 residues. CDR3 nucleotides: TGTGCCAGCAGGGGACTAGCGGGGGTCCTTAACACAGATACGCAGTATTTT. Translation gives CASRGLAGVLNTDTQYF.

The chain joins TRBV5-4 to TRBJ1-1; D might be TRBD1 (5 bases). The ends were cut back, 5 bases at V and 4 bases at J, with 18 bases in the middle. There are 15 residues in the CDR3. The V gene's germline CDR1 is SGHNT and CDR2 YYREEE (reference sequence). CDR3 in amino acids: CASSTDPGGVTEAFF. The DNA for the CDR3 is TGTGCCAGCAGTACAGACCCTGGGGGGGTCACTGAAGCTTTCTTT.

This clone was observed once. The rearrangement joins TRBV5-6 to TRBJ1-1; maybe TRBD1 (6 bases). This CDR3 has 16 amino acids. Trimming removed 3 bases from V and 0 bases from J, with 15 bases in between. Per germline, CDR1 SGHDT and CDR2 YYEEEE. Here the CDR3 DNA reads TGTGCCAGCAGCTACCTCATGACAGGAATGAACACTGAAGCTTTCTTT. Amino acid sequence: CASSYLMTGMNTEAFF. The variable domain in full, completed from reference TRBV5-6 and TRBJ1-1, reads DAGVTQSPTHLIKTRGQQVTLRCSPKSGHDTVSWYQQALGQGPQFIFQYYEEEERQRGNFPDRFSGHQFPNYSSELNVNALLLGDSALYLCASSYLMTGMNTEAFFGQGTRLTVV.

This clone is a singleton in its sample. This chain joins TRBV5-1 and TRBJ2-3; no clear D gene. The CDR3 runs 15 residues. Trimming removed 2 bases at V and 2 bases at J, with 12 bases between. Germline CDR1 is SGHRS and CDR2 is YFSETQ. The CDR3 DNA is TGCGCCAGCAGCTTACTCGGGTCAGCCACAGATACGCAGTATTTT. Its protein product is CASSLLGSATDTQYF.

The chain uses TRBV29-1 and TRBJ1-2; a possible D gene is TRBD1 (5 bases). Trimming removed 1 base at V and 5 bases at J, with 14 bases between. The germline CDR1 and CDR2 sequences are SQVTM and ANQGSEA. The CDR3 has 14 amino acids. CDR3 coding DNA: TGCAGCGTTGAAGGGCGGGGGACCCCATATGGCTACACCTTC. Residues: CSVEGRGTPYGYTF.

This clone was observed a single time. This chain connects TRBV5-1 to TRBJ1-2, with TRBD1 identical over 7 bases. CDR1 is SGHRS and CDR2 is YFSETQ in the germline V gene. V lost 0 bases, J lost 11 bases, and 7 bases stayed unmatched. This CDR3 comprises 13 residues. This CDR3 reads CASSLEGGARYTF. Here the CDR3 DNA reads TGCGCCAGCAGCTTGGAAGGGGGCGCCCGGTACACCTTC.

The chain links TRBV7-8 to TRBJ2-2, with D possibly matching TRBD2 (5 bases). The germline V and J ends were trimmed by 5 bases and 1 base, with 23 bases remaining between them. The CDR3 has 19 amino acids. CDR1 and CDR2 from the germline V gene are SGHVS and FQNEAQ. The CDR3 spells CASSPGVGVGILNTGELFF. The CDR3 coding sequence is TGTGCCAGCAGCCCCGGAGTGGGAGTCGGCATTTTGAACACCGGGGAGCTGTTTTTT. The full variable domain, completed using reference TRBV7-8 and TRBJ2-2, is GAGVSQSPRYKVAKRGQDVALRCDPISGHVSLFWYQQALGQGPEFLTYFQNEAQLDKSGLPSDRFFAERPEGSVSTLKIQRTQQEDSAVYLCASSPGVGVGILNTGELFFGEGSRLTVL.

In the case of this clone: This specimen includes other DNA sequences encoding the same CDR3. This sequence joins TRBV29-1 and TRBJ2-7, with TRBD1 matching 7 bases. Germline V gives CDR1 SQVTM, CDR2 ANQGSEA. The CDR3 extends over 13 amino acids. Trimming at V came to 1 base and at J to 2 bases, leaving 2 bases not matched to a gene. The CDR3 sequence: CSVEGQGAYEQYF. CDR3 DNA: TGCAGCGTTGAAGGGCAGGGGGCCTACGAGCAGTACTTC.

V gene TRBV10-3 combines with J gene TRBJ2-5; 9 nucleotides match TRBD2. The V gene's germline CDR1 is ENHRY and CDR2 SYGVKD. V trimming: 0 bases; J trimming: 5 bases; junction bases outside the gene matches: 4. This CDR3 spans 15 amino acids. CDR3 DNA: TGTGCCATCAGTGAGTCTAGCGGGGGTTGGGAGACCCAGTACTTC. This codes for CAISESSGGWETQYF.

The chain has TRBV9 and TRBJ2-3; no definite D call. The CDR3 sequence is 18 residues long. Germline V gene data show CDR1 as SGDLS and CDR2 as YYNGEE. The germline V and J ends were trimmed by 0 bases and 0 bases, with 17 bases remaining between them. The CDR3 nucleotides are TGTGCCAGCAGCGTAGAAAGCGCGGCTCCCCCTAGCACAGATACGCAGTATTTT. Translation gives CASSVESAAPPSTDTQYF.

On this clone: Distinct nucleotide sequences in the sample also encode this CDR3. The V gene is TRBV3-1 (or the pseudogene TRBV3-2), the J gene TRBJ2-7; TRBD2 might be the D (5 bases). The V gene's germline CDR1 is LGHDT and CDR2 YNNKEL (reference sequence). V was clipped by 1 base and J by 4 bases, with 8 bases between them. CDR3 length: 13 amino acids. DNA of the CDR3: TGTGCCAGCAGCCAAGGGGGAGCTTACGAGCAGTACTTC. This gives the protein CASSQGGAYEQYF.